This paragraph reports one T cell receptor (beta chain). Its antigen is unknown. UMIs that had a 6-nucleotide sample barcode were put in using template switching. Two rounds of nested PCR, of 16 and 9 cycles, were run on TCRalpha and TCRbeta cDNA. TCRdb re-analyzed the 5' RACE reads; it lists each CDR3 protein once, without DNA. This listing includes 400,000 or so distinct CDR3 sequences. The CDR3 runs 17 residues. Germline-derived CDR1 and CDR2 are DFQATT and SNEGSKA (reference sequence). These data originate in a study of monozygotic twins with inflammatory bowel disease. Study-wide findings and caveats: Whereas healthy co-twins had higher TCRbeta diversity (inverse Simpson), IBD patients had lower diversity.

Input material: blood. The sequence was obtained from a human donor with ulcerative colitis or Crohn's disease, or a healthy co-twin of an affected twin (not recorded which). The chain has TRBV20-1 and TRBJ2-2; the TCRdb D gene call, TRBD1, has no DNA to confirm it. CDR3 region: CSAKSRDRGRGAGELFF.